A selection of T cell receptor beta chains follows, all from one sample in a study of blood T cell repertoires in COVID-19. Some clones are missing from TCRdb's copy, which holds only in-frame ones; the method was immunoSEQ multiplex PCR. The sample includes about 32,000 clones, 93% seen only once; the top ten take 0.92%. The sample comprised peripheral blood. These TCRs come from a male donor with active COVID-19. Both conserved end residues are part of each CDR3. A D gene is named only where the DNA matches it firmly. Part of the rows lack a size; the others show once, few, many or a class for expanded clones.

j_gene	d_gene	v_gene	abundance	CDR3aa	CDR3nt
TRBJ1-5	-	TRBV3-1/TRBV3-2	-	CASSQGTGFSNQPQHF	TGTGCCAGCAGCCAAGGTACCGGGTTTAGCAATCAGCCCCAGCATTTT
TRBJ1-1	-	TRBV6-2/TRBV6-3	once	CASSLTGQYTEAFF	TGTGCCAGCAGTTTGACCGGACAGTACACTGAAGCTTTCTTT
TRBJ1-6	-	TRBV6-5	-	CASSYDMRDNSPLHF	TGTGCCAGCAGTTACGATATGCGGGATAATTCACCCCTCCACTTT
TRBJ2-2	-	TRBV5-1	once	CASSPPLTGDTGELFF	TGCGCCAGCAGCCCGCCCCTGACAGGCGACACCGGGGAGCTGTTTTTT
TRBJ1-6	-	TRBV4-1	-	CASSQGGSSYNSPLHF	TGCGCCAGCAGCCAAGGAGGCAGCTCCTATAATTCACCCCTCCACTTT
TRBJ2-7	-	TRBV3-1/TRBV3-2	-	CASSQDHRSEQYF	TGTGCCAGCAGCCAAGATCACAGGAGCGAGCAGTACTTC
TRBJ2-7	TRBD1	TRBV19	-	CASSETGTYEQYF	TGTGCCAGTAGTGAGACAGGGACCTACGAGCAGTACTTC
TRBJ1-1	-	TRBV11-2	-	CASSLIRGRGTEAFF	TGTGCCAGCAGCTTAATAAGGGGCCGGGGGACTGAAGCTTTCTTT
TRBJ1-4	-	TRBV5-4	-	CASSQKGGREKLFF	TGTGCCAGCAGCCAAAAGGGGGGGCGGGAAAAACTGTTTTTT
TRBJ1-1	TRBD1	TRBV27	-	CASRPGQGSTEAFF	TGTGCCAGCAGACCGGGACAGGGTTCAACTGAAGCTTTCTTT
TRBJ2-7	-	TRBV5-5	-	CASSLGWDTRTEQYF	TGTGCCAGCAGCTTGGGTTGGGACACCCGGACCGAGCAGTACTTC
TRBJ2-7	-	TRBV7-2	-	CASSSRRLYEQYF	TGTGCCAGCAGCTCGCGGAGGTTGTACGAGCAGTACTTC
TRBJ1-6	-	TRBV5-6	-	CASSLVGEALYNSPLHF	TGTGCCAGCAGCTTGGTTGGTGAGGCGCTCTATAATTCACCCCTCCACTTT
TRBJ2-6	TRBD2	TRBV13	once	CASSLFGGEIANVLTF	TGTGCCAGCAGCTTATTCGGGGGGGAGATCGCCAACGTCCTGACTTTC
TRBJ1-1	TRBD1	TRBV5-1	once	CASSPDPLGQMNTEAFF	TGCGCCAGCAGCCCGGATCCACTGGGACAGATGAACACTGAAGCTTTCTTT
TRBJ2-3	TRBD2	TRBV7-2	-	CASSSPTSGTDTQYF	TGTGCCAGCAGCTCGCCGACTAGCGGTACAGATACGCAGTATTTT
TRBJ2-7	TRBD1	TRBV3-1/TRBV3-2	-	CASSPQRQGVKPYEQYF	TGTGCCAGCAGCCCCCAGCGACAGGGGGTCAAACCCTACGAGCAGTACTTC
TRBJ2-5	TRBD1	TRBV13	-	CASSSTVLRDRVRETQYF	TGTGCCAGCAGCTCCACGGTCCTGCGGGACAGGGTCCGAGAGACCCAGTACTTC
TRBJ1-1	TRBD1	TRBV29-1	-	CSVVVRTGNTEAFF	TGCAGCGTTGTTGTAAGGACAGGGAACACTGAAGCTTTCTTT
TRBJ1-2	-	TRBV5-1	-	CASSLFNTGNYGYTF	TGCGCCAGCAGCTTATTTAACACGGGAAACTATGGCTACACCTTC
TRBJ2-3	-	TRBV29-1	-	CSVGLVRQDSTDTQYF	TGCAGCGTTGGGTTGGTTCGACAGGATAGCACAGATACGCAGTATTTT
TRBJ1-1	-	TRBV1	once	CTSSHNTREMNTEAFF	TGCACCAGCAGCCACAACACTCGGGAGATGAACACTGAAGCTTTCTTT
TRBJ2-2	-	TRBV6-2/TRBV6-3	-	CASSYPRSVQGGIGDTGELFF	TGTGCCAGCAGTTATCCTCGTTCGGTTCAAGGAGGTATCGGCGACACCGGGGAGCTGTTTTTT
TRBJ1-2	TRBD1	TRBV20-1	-	CSASDAGQESYGYTF	TGCAGTGCTAGTGACGCCGGACAGGAGAGTTATGGCTACACCTTC
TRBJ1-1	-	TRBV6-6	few	CASSSTGNTEAFF	TGTGCCAGCAGTTCAACAGGGAACACTGAAGCTTTCTTT
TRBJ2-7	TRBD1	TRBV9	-	CASSVPPGQVCEQYF	TGTGCCAGCAGCGTACCCCCGGGACAGGTATGCGAGCAGTACTTC
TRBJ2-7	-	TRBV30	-	CAWSRLHEQYF	TGTGCCTGGTCAAGACTACACGAGCAGTACTTC
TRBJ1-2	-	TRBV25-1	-	CASSGRFGGYTF	TGTGCCAGCAGTGGCAGGTTCGGTGGCTACACCTTC
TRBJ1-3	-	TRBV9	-	CASSVGGVDSGNTIYF	TGTGCCAGCAGCGTAGGGGGGGTCGACTCTGGAAACACCATATATTTT